This T cell receptor beta chain derives from a study of blood T cell repertoires in COVID-19. Unmatched junction bases numbered 2, after V lost 4 bases and J lost 7 bases. The V gene's germline CDR1 is SGHDN and CDR2 FVKESK. There are 14 residues in the CDR3. Some clones are missing from TCRdb's copy, which holds only in-frame ones; the method was immunoSEQ multiplex PCR. Altogether roughly 170,000 clones are present, around four fifths being singletons, with the ten largest covering around 3.6%. The sequenced sample consisted of PBMCs or T cells enriched from blood (not recorded which). This receptor was identified in a woman aged 45-60 years in a cohort exposed to, infected with or recovered from COVID-19 (not recorded which). The V call is TRBV14, the J call TRBJ1-6, with 9 bases aligning to TRBD1. CDR3 bases: TGTGCCAGCAGCCCGGACAGGGGAAATTCACCCCTCCACTTT. Protein: CASSPDRGNSPLHF.